The clone carrying this T cell receptor beta chain was seen only a few times. Antigen: not known. These data are taken from a study of beta chain features in type 1 diabetes. The CDR3 totals 17 residues. Germline V gene lookup returns CDR1 GTSNPN and CDR2 SVGIG (reference sequence). The V end lost 0 bases, the J end lost 0 bases, and 16 bases lay between the germline ends. Since all of the isolated RNA was reverse transcribed, expressed TCRB transcripts were what got sequenced. Measured with immunoSEQ multiplex PCR; TCRdb has only the in-frame clones, and not every one. Among a few hundred thousand clones listed, about 11% were seen once. Study outcomes and limitations: Whether HLA type affects TCRB rearrangement stayed undetermined in the present work.

The TCR sequence derives from a man aged 18 to 35 in good health. The rearrangement uses TRBV30 and TRBJ2-3; the D gene is possibly TRBD1 (5 bases). The sample comprised central memory CD4+ T cells from blood. DNA for the CDR3: TGTGCCTGGAGTGTCGCCCTGGGGCTAGGTAGCACAGATACGCAGTATTTT. Its protein product is CAWSVALGLGSTDTQYF.